This TCR beta chain stems from a study of T-cell reconstitution after alpha-beta-depleted transplantation in children. Study-level points and caveats: Several hundred expanded graft clones reportedly were the source of alpha-beta T cells about two months after transplant. At the one-year point after transplant, T-cell counts and TCRbeta diversity were found to come mostly from T cells that had been newly produced.

This CDR3 has 12 amino acids. CDR1 SNHLY and CDR2 FYNNEI come from the germline V gene. Trimming shortened V by 6 bases and J by 8 bases, and 12 bases separated the two germline ends. With respect to this clonotype: Its specificity is not known.

The library targeted TCRbeta and was prepared with unique molecular identifiers. Each CDR3 protein is one row after TCRdb ran MiXCR on the PCR reads. The sample consists of approximately 97,000 distinct CDR3 sequences, about 6.8% of them appearing once. The clonotype comes from a boy aged 2 to 10 with acute lymphoblastic leukemia, due to receive a stem cell transplant. This rearrangement joins TRBV2 to TRBJ2-3; perhaps TRBD2 as D (5 bases). The specimen comprised PBMCs, sampled before TCRalphabeta/CD19-depleted stem cell transplant. CDR3 DNA sequence: TGTGCCAGCAGCCCGGACTCCTCTACGCAGTATTTT. Translating gives CASSPDSSTQYF. Full variable domain (remainder filled in from reference TRBV2 and TRBJ2-3): EPEVTQTPSHQVTQMGQEVILRCVPISNHLYFYWYRQILGQKVEFLVSFYNNEISEKSEIFDDQFSVERPDGSNFTLKIRSTKLEDSAMYFCASSPDSSTQYFGPGTRLTVL.